The TCR beta chain described here comes from a study of shared clonotypes between healthy human individuals. Genomic DNA (from each subset) was split evenly across several immunoSEQ plates. When replicate PCRs were run on sorted subsets, they used 200 ng DNA, 28,000 or so T cell genomes. Repertoires were generated with immunoSEQ multiplex PCR, while TCRdb's copy carries only in-frame clones and drops some. The sample includes around 560,000 clones, approximately 95% of them seen just once. Study-wide results and limits: As a rule, naive subsets had a larger estimated richness than memory subsets. Naive CD4 clonotype sharing across a few donors was about 5.3%.

Regarding this clone: Its antigen is unidentified.

The naive CD8 fraction comprised CD45RO-negative cells positively selected for CCR7 and excluded terminally differentiated effector memory CD45RA+ cells. Germline trimming cut 8 bases from V and 2 bases from J; bases unmatched to any gene: 2. The germline CDR1 and CDR2 sequences are MDHEN and SYDVKM. The CDR3 runs 14 residues. The V gene is TRBV28, the J gene TRBJ2-2, with 10 nucleotides matching TRBD2. The sequence was collected from a woman in her 30s in good health. The material sequenced was naive CD8+ T cells sorted from blood. Written as DNA, the CDR3 is TGTGCCAGCGGACTAGCGGCAAACACCGGGGAGCTGTTTTTT. Translating it yields CASGLAANTGELFF.